One sample yielded the 30 T cell receptor beta chains listed below, sequenced in a study of shared clonotypes between healthy human individuals. The method was immunoSEQ multiplex PCR; TCRdb's version includes in-frame clones alone and lacks a portion of them. The data contain about 1.5 million clones, 95% to 99% of them singletons. Sample: naive CD4+ T cells sorted from blood. This sample's subset: CD45RA+ positively selected. These receptors were collected from a man aged 25-45 years in good health.

This clone was found once. This sequence joins TRBV5-4 and TRBJ2-1; 10 bases agree with TRBD2. Germline V lookup: CDR1 SGHNT, CDR2 YYREEE (reference sequence). This CDR3 region has 17 residues. Trimming took 5 bases from V and 1 from J; bases not matched to a gene: 9. This CDR3 reads CASSSRTSGGSYNEQFF. CDR3 DNA sequence: TGTGCCAGCAGTTCCAGGACTAGCGGAGGATCCTACAATGAGCAGTTCTTC. The whole variable domain, remainder taken from reference TRBV5-4 and TRBJ2-1, is ETGVTQSPTHLIKTRGQQVTLRCSSQSGHNTVSWYQQALGQGPQFIFQYYREEENGRGNFPPRFSGLQFPNYSSELNVNALELDDSALYLCASSSRTSGGSYNEQFFGPGTRLTVL.

The rearrangement uses TRBV10-1 and TRBJ1-1; D unclear. Germline values: CDR1 WNHNN, CDR2 SYGVQD (reference sequence). V lost 4 bases to trimming and J lost 1 base, with 7 bases between them. The CDR3 has 13 residues. The CDR3 loop is CASSGLTNTEAFF. The CDR3 coding sequence is TGCGCCAGCAGTGGCCTGACGAACACTGAAGCTTTCTTT.

CDR3 coding DNA: TGCGCCAGCAGCCGGGACCTGATGGACAATGAGCAGTTCTTC. This sequence encodes CASSRDLMDNEQFF. This chain connects TRBV5-1 to TRBJ2-1; D could derive from TRBD1 or TRBD2 (5 bases each). From germline, CDR1 is SGHRS and CDR2 YFSETQ. Trimming took off 4 bases at V and 5 bases at J, with 13 bases between the two ends. The CDR3 is 14 amino acids.

V is TRBV19 and J is TRBJ2-1; D call uncertain. Germline V gene data show CDR1 as LNHDA and CDR2 as SQIVND (reference sequence). There are 14 residues in the CDR3. Trimming pared 1 base from V and 7 bases from J, leaving 11 bases between. The CDR3 here is CASSIVGSRNEQFF. The CDR3 region has the DNA TGTGCCAGTAGTATAGTGGGCAGCCGGAATGAGCAGTTCTTC.

CDR3 region: CASSARQGNQPQHF. CDR3 DNA: TGTGCCAGCAGTGCAAGACAGGGGAATCAGCCCCAGCATTTT. The rearrangement links TRBV6-1 to TRBJ1-5; 8 bases agree with TRBD1. With 4 bases clipped from V and 4 bases from J, the junction kept 3 bases outside the gene matches. CDR1 and CDR2 from the germline V gene are MNHNS and SASEGT. This CDR3 has 14 amino acids.

The rearrangement links TRBV19 to TRBJ2-1; TRBD1 aligns across 10 bases. The V gene's germline CDR1 is LNHDA and CDR2 SQIVND (reference sequence). The J segment lost 6 bases and the V segment lost 6 bases, leaving 14 bases of the junction unmatched. The length of the CDR3 is 17 residues. CDR3 bases: TGTGCCAGTAGCACCTTCCCGACAGGGGGCTCTTTCAATGAGCAGTTCTTC. Translated: CASSTFPTGGSFNEQFF.

The chain joins TRBV5-1 to TRBJ1-1; D is perhaps TRBD1 (5 bases). This CDR3 spans 14 amino acids. Per germline, CDR1 SGHRS and CDR2 YFSETQ. V was pared by 4 bases and J by 7 bases, with 17 bases between. CDR3 residues: CASSTLGQGLEAFF. The CDR3 DNA reads TGCGCCAGCAGCACGCTGGGGCAGGGCCTTGAAGCTTTCTTT.

The genes are TRBV5-1 and TRBJ1-1; weak D call: TRBD1 (6 bases). CDR3 length: 14 amino acids. The V end was cut by 3 bases, the J end by 3 bases, with 12 bases between. In germline, CDR1 is SGHRS, CDR2 YFSETQ. CDR3 amino acids: CASSSGASDTEAFF. The CDR3 DNA is TGCGCCAGCAGCTCGGGGGCTTCGGACACTGAAGCTTTCTTT.

The CDR3 spells CASSKDPPKRNTEAFF. The CDR3 nucleotides read TGTGCCAGTAGTAAAGACCCCCCCAAGAGGAACACTGAAGCTTTCTTT. This chain connects TRBV19 to TRBJ1-1; no firm D call. The CDR3 totals 16 residues. Per the germline V gene, CDR1 is LNHDA and CDR2 is SQIVND (reference sequence). The V gene lost 4 bases and the J gene lost 1 base, with 16 bases spanning the gap.

The gene calls are TRBV5-1 and TRBJ2-4; 7 bases are shared with TRBD1. The V gene's germline CDR1 is SGHRS and CDR2 YFSETQ. The V and J ends lost 4 bases and 1 base, in that order; junction bases with no gene match: 8. The CDR3 sequence is 16 residues long. The CDR3 DNA reads as TGCGCCAGCAGCCCCGGTCAGGGGGAGGCCAAAAACATTCAGTACTTC. Protein sequence: CASSPGQGEAKNIQYF. Drawing the rest from reference TRBV5-1 and TRBJ2-4, the complete variable domain is KAGVTQTPRYLIKTRGQQVTLSCSPISGHRSVSWYQQTPGQGLQFLFEYFSETQRNKGNFPGRFSGRQFSNSRSEMNVSTLELGDSALYLCASSPGQGEAKNIQYFGAGTRLSVL.

The chain couples TRBV11-1 to TRBJ1-5, with D possibly matching TRBD1 (5 bases). The CDR3 runs to 14 residues. Germline CDR1 and CDR2: SGHAT and FQDESV (reference sequence). V lost 7 bases and J lost 5, with 15 bases in between. In DNA, the CDR3 is TGTGCCAGCAAGCGGCAGAGGGGCTATCAGCCCCAGCATTTT. Its translation is CASKRQRGYQPQHF.

A remark on this clone: The same CDR3 is also encoded by other DNA sequences in this sample. The chain links TRBV4-1 to TRBJ2-3, with D possibly being TRBD2 (6 bases). CDR1 and CDR2 (germline): MGHRA, YSYEKL. Between the trimmed V and J ends, which lost 0 bases and 3 bases, there was a span of 13 bases. This CDR3 contains 16 residues. The CDR3: CASSQDPGVSTDTQYF. The CDR3 DNA reads as TGCGCCAGCAGCCAAGATCCGGGAGTCTCGACAGATACGCAGTATTTT.

The sample holds one count of this clone. The gene calls are TRBV10-3 and TRBJ2-7, with TRBD1 identical over 11 bases. The CDR3 spans 14 residues. V shed 8 bases and J 0 bases; nucleotides not matched to a gene: 3. Germline CDR1 and CDR2: ENHRY and SYGVKD. This CDR3 is CAIGTGGSSYEQYF. In nucleotides, the CDR3 is TGTGCCATCGGGACAGGGGGTTCCTCCTACGAGCAGTACTTC.

The rearrangement joins TRBV11-2 to TRBJ1-2; the D gene is possibly TRBD1 (5 bases). Germline loops: CDR1 SGHAT, CDR2 FQNNGV. The CDR3 extends over 15 amino acids. Trimming cost V 4 bases and J 4 bases, with 16 bases left between them. The CDR3 DNA reads as TGTGCCAGCAGCTCCCGACAAGGGGTTACCTATGGCTACACCTTC. It codes for CASSSRQGVTYGYTF.

The V call is TRBV4-2, the J call TRBJ2-3; D perhaps matches TRBD1 (5 bases). CDR1 is LGHNA, CDR2 YNFKEQ, per germline. The CDR3 totals 17 residues. The V end was cut by 0 bases, the J end by 5 bases, with 18 bases between. This CDR3 is CASSQEPSDTLEDTQYF. DNA for the CDR3: TGTGCCAGCAGCCAAGAACCGTCGGACACGTTGGAAGATACGCAGTATTTT.

The chain carries TRBV2 and TRBJ2-5; maybe TRBD1 (5 bases). Deletions cut 1 base from V and 7 bases from J, with 7 bases between. In germline, CDR1 is SNHLY, CDR2 FYNNEI. The CDR3 runs to 12 residues. The CDR3 is CASSEDQGTQYF. CDR3 bases: TGTGCCAGCAGTGAAGACCAGGGGACCCAGTACTTC.

This clone was detected only once. The genes are TRBV27 and TRBJ2-3; the match to TRBD2 covers 12 bases. Looked up from germline, CDR1 is MNHEY and CDR2 is SMNVEV (reference sequence). J lost 1 base, V lost 5 bases, and 16 bases had no gene match. CDR3 length: 20 residues. As DNA, the CDR3 is TGTGCCAGCAGTCTTCGGACTAGCGGGATCGTTGGTTCGCGCACAGATACGCAGTATTTT. It translates to CASSLRTSGIVGSRTDTQYF.

The gene calls are TRBV6-1 and TRBJ2-7; a weak D match, TRBD2 (6 bases). The ends were cut back, 11 bases at V and 2 bases at J, with 22 bases in the middle. The germline gives CDR1 MNHNS, CDR2 SASEGT. The CDR3 has 15 amino acids. CDR3 sequence (DNA): TGTGCCGCCTCAACCCCTGCCGGGAGACCCTACGAGCAGTACTTC. Protein product: CAASTPAGRPYEQYF.

V is TRBV2 and J is TRBJ1-5; the match to TRBD1 covers 8 bases. Germline-derived CDR1 and CDR2 are SNHLY and FYNNEI. CDR3 size: 16 residues. V was clipped by 4 bases and J by 1 base; unmatched bases: 6. This chain's CDR3 is CASSGQGTGSNQPQHF. CDR3 coding DNA: TGTGCCAGCAGTGGACAGGGGACGGGGAGCAATCAGCCCCAGCATTTT.

The rearrangement uses TRBV4-1 and TRBJ1-2; a weak D match, TRBD1 (6 bases). Germline V lookup: CDR1 MGHRA, CDR2 YSYEKL. The CDR3 runs 16 residues. Trimming left V 4 bases short and J 0 bases short, with 15 bases between. The CDR3 spells CASSPGPRGANYGYTF. CDR3 coding DNA: TGCGCCAGCAGCCCTGGGCCCAGGGGAGCTAACTATGGCTACACCTTC.

This chain uses TRBV28 with TRBJ1-5, with D maybe TRBD1 (6 bases). Germline CDR1 reads MDHEN; CDR2 reads SYDVKM. Deletions cut 3 bases from V and 7 bases from J, with 16 bases between. There are 15 residues in the CDR3. DNA of the CDR3: TGTGCCAGCAGTTTCCCTCAGGGGATGCGACAGCCCCAGCATTTT. It yields the protein CASSFPQGMRQPQHF.

This sequence joins TRBV18 and TRBJ2-7; D assignment may be TRBD1 or TRBD2 (7 bases each). This CDR3 comprises 16 residues. CDR1 and CDR2 from the germline V gene are KGHSH and LQKENI. V was cut by 3 bases and J by 2 bases, with 17 bases left in between. The CDR3 bases are TGTGCCAGCTCACCGATGCAGGGGGGGTCTACCTACGAGCAGTACTTC. It encodes CASSPMQGGSTYEQYF.

This chain joins TRBV27 and TRBJ2-1, with D unresolved. CDR1 MNHEY and CDR2 SMNVEV come from the germline V gene (reference sequence). The CDR3 loop spans 14 amino acids. The germline V and J ends were trimmed by 5 bases and 2 bases, with 10 bases remaining between them. The CDR3 DNA is TGTGCCAGCAGTCCCCGGACCACCTACAATGAGCAGTTCTTC. This encodes CASSPRTTYNEQFF.

This sequence joins TRBV5-1 and TRBJ2-6; D ambiguous. The V and J ends lost 4 bases and 6 bases respectively, with 11 bases between them. CDR1 is SGHRS, CDR2 YFSETQ, per germline. CDR3 length equals 14 residues. CDR3 DNA: TGCGCCAGCAGCGAGACCCAGCCGGCCAACGTCCTGACTTTC. Protein: CASSETQPANVLTF.

The chain recombines TRBV7-8 with TRBJ2-3; no firm D call. This CDR3 comprises 11 residues. Per the germline V gene, CDR1 is SGHVS and CDR2 is FQNEAQ. V was pared by 5 bases and J by 3 bases, with 3 bases between. In nucleotides, the CDR3 is TGTGCCAGCAGCCCGACAGATACGCAGTATTTT. It encodes CASSPTDTQYF.

The chain has TRBV7-3 and TRBJ2-1, with TRBD1 matching over 7 bases. With V trimmed by 2 bases and J by 5 bases, 3 bases remained unmatched. The CDR3 is made up of 14 amino acids. Germline assignment: CDR1 SGHTA and CDR2 FQGTGA. The DNA for the CDR3 is TGTGCCAGCAGCTTAGGGGACAGTAACAATGAGCAGTTCTTC. It is translated as CASSLGDSNNEQFF.

The V and J genes are TRBV28 and TRBJ1-1; 8 bases map to TRBD1. From germline, CDR1 is MDHEN and CDR2 SYDVKM. Trimming removed 5 bases from V and 0 bases from J; junction bases left unmatched: 5. The CDR3 sequence is 15 residues long. As DNA, the CDR3 is TGTGCCAGCAGTACCCAGGGGGCGATGAACACTGAAGCTTTCTTT. This sequence encodes CASSTQGAMNTEAFF.

V gene TRBV28 combines with J gene TRBJ2-5, with a possible D match to TRBD2 (5 bases). The germline CDR1 and CDR2 sequences are MDHEN and SYDVKM. The CDR3 has 13 residues. V gave up 6 bases and J gave up 0 bases, with 8 bases separating them. The chain's CDR3 is CASSLDYQETQYF. In DNA form, the CDR3 reads TGTGCCAGCAGCCTGGACTACCAAGAGACCCAGTACTTC.

This clone was picked up one time. This chain connects TRBV29-1 to TRBJ2-1; D not certain. Deletions cut 8 bases from V and 10 bases from J, with 15 bases between. Per germline, CDR1 SQVTM and CDR2 ANQGSEA. This CDR3 has 11 amino acids. The CDR3 reads CSSTPGREQFF. The CDR3, as DNA: TGCAGCTCGACCCCCGGGCGAGAGCAGTTCTTC.

The rearrangement joins TRBV5-4 to TRBJ2-1; D call uncertain. Germline values: CDR1 SGHNT, CDR2 YYREEE (reference sequence). This CDR3 contains 13 residues. Trimming removed 9 bases at V and 0 bases at J, with 10 bases between. The CDR3 loop is CAMTESSYNEQFF. The CDR3 DNA sequence: TGTGCCATGACCGAGAGCTCCTACAATGAGCAGTTCTTC.